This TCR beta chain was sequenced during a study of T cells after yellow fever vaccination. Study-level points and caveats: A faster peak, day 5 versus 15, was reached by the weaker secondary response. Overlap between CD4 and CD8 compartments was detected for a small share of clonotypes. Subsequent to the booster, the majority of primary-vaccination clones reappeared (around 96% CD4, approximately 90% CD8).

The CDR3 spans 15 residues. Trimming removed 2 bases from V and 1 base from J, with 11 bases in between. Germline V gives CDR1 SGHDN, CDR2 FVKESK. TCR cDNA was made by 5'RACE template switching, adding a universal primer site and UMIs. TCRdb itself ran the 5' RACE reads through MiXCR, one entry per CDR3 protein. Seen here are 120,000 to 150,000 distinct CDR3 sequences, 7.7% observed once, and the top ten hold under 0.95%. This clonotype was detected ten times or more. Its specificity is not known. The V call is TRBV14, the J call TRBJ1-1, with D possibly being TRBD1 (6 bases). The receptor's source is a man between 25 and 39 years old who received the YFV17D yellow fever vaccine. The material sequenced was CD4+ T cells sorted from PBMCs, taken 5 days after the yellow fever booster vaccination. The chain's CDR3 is CASSQQGWGNTEAFF. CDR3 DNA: TGTGCCAGCAGCCAACAGGGGTGGGGGAACACTGAAGCTTTCTTT.